This T cell receptor beta chain was identified during a study of tumor-infiltrating lymphocytes in primary liver carcinoma. Findings and caveats of the study: The 250 largest clones made up significantly more of tumor than blood repertoires (p = 0.039). Among the pair types, tumor region pairs showed more overlap than tumor-adjacent and tumor-blood pairs.

Concerning this clonotype itself: The antigen remains undetermined. Mismatch with germline at one junction end may stem from a read error.

TCR beta cDNA came from about 470 ng total RNA, primed with a constant-region primer. Investigators got TCR beta libraries out of three nested multiplex PCR rounds, done with slightly modified ARM-PCR. One entry per CDR3 protein results from TCRdb running MiXCR on the multiplex PCR reads. The repertoire holds roughly 70,000 distinct CDR3 sequences, with roughly two thirds as singletons. Co-extraction of both nucleic acids (RNA and DNA) used roughly 18-32 mg of unsorted bulk tissue. Surgeons resected the patients' primary liver carcinomas. Sampling was performed at five separate regions of each tumor. This clonotype was sampled from a man in his forties or fifties with primary liver carcinoma and hepatitis B virus infection. The sequencing sample was made of liver tumor tissue from sampling region 4. Specified subset: tumor region T4, right-lateral pole.

The CDR3 nucleotides are TGTGCCATGAGTGTGGGAGGACACGGGGCCAACGTCCTGACTTTC. Translating gives CAMSVGGHGANVLTF. J is TRBJ2-6 and V is TRBV10-3; D possibly corresponds to TRBD2 (6 bases). This CDR3 region has 15 residues. Germline values: CDR1 ENHRY, CDR2 SYGVKD.